The clone carrying this T cell receptor beta chain was counted ten times or more. No treatment of any kind had been given to any patient before thyroid surgery. This sample was taken from a study of metastatic and nonmetastatic thyroid tumors. Using MiXCR, TCRdb re-called clones from the PCR reads. The repertoire holds 80,000 to 85,000 clones, with under 15% as singletons. The CDR3 spans 14 residues. Trimming stripped 6 bases from V and 4 bases from J, with 15 bases between. CDR1 is MDHEN, CDR2 SYDVKM, per germline. Sequenced: tumor tissue. The genes are TRBV28 and TRBJ1-1; D is unresolved. The receptor's source is a female donor with papillary thyroid cancer or a benign thyroid nodule (not recorded which). Some clones in this sample may be carry-over from other donors' samples. CDR3 sequence reads: CASRLGQGSTEAFF. Here the CDR3 DNA reads TGTGCCAGCAGGTTGGGCCAAGGATCCACTGAAGCTTTCTTT. The whole variable domain, remainder taken from reference TRBV28 and TRBJ1-1, is DVKVTQSSRYLVKRTGEKVFLECVQDMDHENMFWYRQDPGLGLRLIYFSYDVKMKEKGDIPEGYSVSREKKERFSLILESASTNQTSMYLCASRLGQGSTEAFFGQGTRLTVV.